These 28 T cell receptor beta chains came from one sample sequenced in a study of response to subunit inactivated influenza vaccine. TCRdb reanalysed the RT-PCR reads using MiXCR and keeps one entry per CDR3 protein. The sample has 700,000 to 800,000 distinct CDR3 sequences; under 20% are singletons. Sample: PBMCs from blood, taken 4 to 6 days after vaccination. The receptors shown here come from a man aged 50-60 years who received an inactivated influenza vaccine.

This clonotype occurred many times. DNA for the CDR3: TGCAGCGTTGCGTTTGGGACTGAAGCTTTCTTT. This gives the protein CSVAFGTEAFF. V and J are TRBV29-1 and TRBJ1-1; D is unclear. In germline, CDR1 is SQVTM, CDR2 ANQGSEA. The ends were cut back, 4 bases at V and 5 bases at J, with 8 bases in the middle. The CDR3 runs 11 residues.

This rearrangement joins TRBV18 to TRBJ2-5, with D possibly TRBD2 on 6 matching bases. V was clipped by 0 bases and J by 7 bases, with 15 bases between them. This CDR3 spans 15 amino acids. Germline CDR1 is KGHSH and CDR2 is LQKENI. The CDR3 spells CASSPPFAGKPTQYF. In DNA form, the CDR3 reads TGTGCCAGCTCACCACCGTTCGCGGGAAAACCGACCCAGTACTTC.

Concerning this clonotype itself: An end of the junction does not agree with germline; a read error may underlie this. The rearrangement joins TRBV7-2 to TRBJ2-7; D tentatively fits TRBD1 or TRBD2 (5 bases each). The germline gives CDR1 SGHTA, CDR2 FQGNSA. This CDR3 has 10 amino acids. The CDR3 nucleotides read TGTGCCAGCAGCTTAACAGGCGAGGGCTTC. Its translation: CASSLTGEGF.

This clonotype was seen more than once but under ten times. The chain has TRBV20-1 and TRBJ2-1; 7 positions agree with TRBD2. Germline CDR1 is DFQATT and CDR2 is SNEGSKA (reference sequence). The V gene end was trimmed by 1 base and the J gene end by 4 bases; junction bases not matched to a gene: 4. CDR3 length: 14 residues. DNA of the CDR3: TGCAGTGCTAGAGGCCGGGAGGTGTACAATGAGCAGTTCTTC. This sequence encodes CSARGREVYNEQFF.

The sample holds a few counts of this clonotype. The CDR3 protein is CSARGGGAAQPQHF. As DNA, the CDR3 is TGCAGTGCTAGAGGGGGGGGGGCAGCTCAGCCCCAGCATTTT. This sequence joins TRBV20-1 and TRBJ1-5; a weak D match, TRBD1 (6 bases). This CDR3 has 14 residues. The V and J ends lost 1 base and 6 bases respectively, with 13 bases between them. Germline lookup yields CDR1 DFQATT and CDR2 SNEGSKA (reference sequence).

The chain uses TRBV12-3 or TRBV12-4 and TRBJ2-1; D not resolved. The V gene lost 7 bases and the J gene lost 6 bases, with 13 bases spanning the gap. This CDR3 has 13 amino acids. CDR3: CASTLPRSNEQFF. The CDR3 bases are TGTGCCAGCACTCTCCCTAGGTCCAATGAGCAGTTCTTC.

A few counts support this clonotype. The J gene is TRBJ2-7, the V gene TRBV5-1; D uncertain. The CDR3 spans 15 residues. V was cut by 0 bases and J by 0 bases, with 10 bases left in between. Germline V gene sequence: CDR1 SGHRS, CDR2 YFSETQ. The DNA of the CDR3 is TGCGCCAGCAGCTTGGACGTGGGGTCCTCCTACGAGCAGTACTTC. Translation: CASSLDVGSSYEQYF.

This clonotype was recorded a few times. The J gene is TRBJ2-3, the V gene TRBV7-8; 9 positions match TRBD2. V dropped 6 bases and J dropped 5; count of bases not matched to a gene: 12. Germline loops: CDR1 SGHVS, CDR2 FQNEAQ. CDR3 length: 16 amino acids. The CDR3 protein is CASRVAGADRGDTQYF. The CDR3 region has the DNA TGTGCCAGCAGGGTAGCGGGGGCGGACCGGGGAGATACGCAGTATTTT.

J is TRBJ2-2 and V is TRBV7-8, with TRBD2 matching over 11 bases. V dropped 5 bases and J dropped 8; count of bases not matched to a gene: 13. Germline V CDR1 and CDR2: SGHVS, FQNEAQ. This CDR3 has 17 residues. The CDR3 DNA is TGTGCCAGCAGCGCCAGACTAGCGGGACAAGTAGCGGGGGAGCTGTTTTTT. Its protein is CASSARLAGQVAGELFF. The complete variable domain, with remaining parts taken from reference TRBV7-8 and TRBJ2-2, reads GAGVSQSPRYKVAKRGQDVALRCDPISGHVSLFWYQQALGQGPEFLTYFQNEAQLDKSGLPSDRFFAERPEGSVSTLKIQRTQQEDSAVYLCASSARLAGQVAGELFFGEGSRLTVL.

This clonotype was counted ten times or more. The chain joins TRBV29-1 to TRBJ2-1; no definite D call. Germline V gene sequence: CDR1 SQVTM, CDR2 ANQGSEA. CDR3 size: 11 residues. V lost 7 bases, J lost 3 bases, and 7 bases lay in between. The CDR3 protein is CSALVYNEQFF. As DNA, the CDR3 is TGCAGCGCCTTAGTCTACAATGAGCAGTTCTTC.

The chain employs TRBV5-6 and TRBJ2-1; 8 bases fit TRBD2. The CDR3 covers 14 residues. CDR1 is SGHDT and CDR2 is YYEEEE in the germline V gene. V shed 2 bases and J 8 bases; nucleotides not matched to a gene: 6. The CDR3 nucleotides read TGTGCCAGCAGCTTCGTGACTAGCGCCCATGAGCAGTTCTTC. Its protein is CASSFVTSAHEQFF.

CDR3 sequence reads: CASRNSGGGDQETQYF. CDR3 sequence (DNA): TGCGCCAGCAGAAACTCAGGGGGCGGAGACCAAGAGACCCAGTACTTC. The chain joins TRBV5-1 to TRBJ2-5; 8 bases fit TRBD1. The CDR3 length is 16 residues. Germline V gives CDR1 SGHRS, CDR2 YFSETQ. Germline trimming cut 5 bases from V and 0 bases from J; bases unmatched to any gene: 9.

This clonotype was picked up many times. This chain connects TRBV15 to TRBJ2-1, with unresolved D. V lost 0 bases to trimming and J lost 6 bases, with 12 bases between them. This CDR3 spans 15 amino acids. CDR1 and CDR2 (germline): LNHNV, YYDKDF (reference sequence). CDR3 amino acids: CATSRDLSRLNEQFF. The DNA for the CDR3 is TGTGCCACCAGCAGAGATCTGAGTAGACTCAATGAGCAGTTCTTC.

This clonotype was counted between two and nine times. This chain uses TRBV5-6 with TRBJ1-2, with 8 bases aligning to TRBD1. The CDR3 has 16 residues. J was trimmed by 2 bases and V by 0 bases; bases with no gene match: 6. From germline, CDR1 is SGHDT and CDR2 YYEEEE. The CDR3 loop reads CASSLVDRGGNYGYTF. As DNA, the CDR3 is TGTGCCAGCAGCTTGGTAGACAGGGGCGGGAACTATGGCTACACCTTC.

This clonotype was seen more than once but under ten times. The chain joins TRBV15 to TRBJ2-7, with D possibly TRBD2 on 6 matching bases. The germline V and J ends were trimmed by 5 bases and 5 bases, with 16 bases remaining between them. The CDR3 runs 14 residues. Looked up from germline, CDR1 is LNHNV and CDR2 is YYDKDF (reference sequence). CDR3 nucleotide sequence: TGTGCCACCAGCGCTTCTCGCGGGACCCACGAGCAGTACTTC. Amino acid sequence: CATSASRGTHEQYF. Looking up the rest from reference TRBV15 and TRBJ2-7 gives the full variable domain: DAMVIQNPRYQVTQFGKPVTLSCSQTLNHNVMYWYQQKSSQAPKLLFHYYDKDFNNEADTPDNFQSRRPNTSFCFLDIRSPGLGDTAMYLCATSASRGTHEQYFGPGTRLTVT.

J is TRBJ2-5 and V is TRBV24-1; the match to TRBD2 covers 8 bases. Germline trimming cut 5 bases from V and 0 bases from J; bases unmatched to any gene: 7. CDR1 is KGHDR, CDR2 SFDVKD, per germline. The CDR3 consists of 16 residues. The CDR3 is CATSGGERGNQETQYF. The DNA of the CDR3 is TGTGCCACCAGTGGGGGGGAGCGGGGGAACCAAGAGACCCAGTACTTC.

The DNA for the CDR3 is TGTGCCAGCAGCTTTTCGTGGGGTTACAATGAGCAGTTCTTC. Amino acid sequence: CASSFSWGYNEQFF. The chain carries TRBV11-3 and TRBJ2-1, with unresolved D. There are 14 residues in the CDR3. Between the trimmed V and J ends, which lost 3 bases and 4 bases, there was a span of 10 bases. CDR1 and CDR2 (germline): SGHNT, YENEEA. The full variable domain, its missing parts supplied by reference TRBV11-3 and TRBJ2-1, is EAGVVQSPRYKIIEKKQPVAFWCNPISGHNTLYWYLQNLGQGPELLIRYENEEAVDDSQLPKDRFSAERLKGVDSTLKIQPAELGDSAVYLCASSFSWGYNEQFFGPGTRLTVL.

This clonotype was picked up many times. The gene calls are TRBV20-1 and TRBJ2-7, with 7 bases aligning to TRBD2. V lost 3 bases to trimming and J lost 2 bases; unmatched junction nucleotides: 13. The length of the CDR3 is 16 residues. Germline-derived CDR1 and CDR2 are DFQATT and SNEGSKA (reference sequence). CDR3 residues: CSASPLLLAETYEQYF. The CDR3 DNA follows: TGCAGTGCTAGCCCCCTCCTTCTAGCGGAAACCTACGAGCAGTACTTC.

This clonotype was observed many times. The genes are TRBV7-2 and TRBJ2-5; D is uncertain. Per germline, CDR1 SGHTA and CDR2 FQGNSA. Trimming removed 5 bases at V and 1 base at J, with 8 bases between. This CDR3 contains 13 residues. Here the CDR3 DNA reads TGTGCCAGCAGCCGCTCGGGCCAAGAGACCCAGTACTTC. Residues: CASSRSGQETQYF.

The chain uses TRBV27 and TRBJ2-3, with D hard to call. Trimming took off 5 bases at V and 6 bases at J, with 12 bases between the two ends. CDR1 and CDR2 (germline): MNHEY, SMNVEV (reference sequence). The CDR3 length is 13 residues. The CDR3 DNA follows: TGTGCCAGCAGTCACGACCCCAGGGATACGCAGTATTTT. This gives the protein CASSHDPRDTQYF.

The rearrangement joins TRBV20-1 to TRBJ1-1; the D is unclear. CDR1 and CDR2 (germline): DFQATT, SNEGSKA (reference sequence). V was shortened by 1 base and J by 5 bases, with 20 bases between the two germline ends. The CDR3 is 16 residues long. CDR3 protein: CSARGVARASGTEAFF. DNA for the CDR3: TGCAGTGCTAGAGGTGTGGCGCGCGCTTCGGGGACTGAAGCTTTCTTT.

This clonotype showed up just a few times. The chain is built from TRBV4-2 and TRBJ2-1, with TRBD1 as a possible D gene (5 bases). V was pared by 2 bases and J by 4 bases, with 12 bases between. CDR1 and CDR2 (germline): LGHNA, YNFKEQ. The CDR3 runs to 15 residues. The CDR3 region is CASSQSPSGYNEQFF. The CDR3 coding sequence is TGTGCCAGCAGCCAATCCCCGTCAGGGTACAATGAGCAGTTCTTC.

The chain carries TRBV5-1 and TRBJ1-2; no firm D call. CDR1 is SGHRS and CDR2 is YFSETQ in the germline V gene. The length of the CDR3 is 13 residues. V lost 2 bases and J lost 7, with 12 bases in between. This CDR3 is CASSFGGSSGYTF. As DNA, the CDR3 is TGCGCCAGCAGCTTCGGAGGGAGTAGTGGCTACACCTTC.

This clonotype has a handful of counts. The rearrangement links TRBV28 to TRBJ2-7, with D perhaps matching TRBD1 (5 bases). V was clipped by 2 bases and J by 5 bases, with 13 bases between them. Germline-derived CDR1 and CDR2 are MDHEN and SYDVKM. CDR3 length: 14 amino acids. CDR3 in amino acids: CASSLIFQGDEQYF. CDR3 DNA sequence: TGTGCCAGCAGTTTAATTTTTCAGGGCGACGAGCAGTACTTC. The entire variable domain, with the rest obtained from reference TRBV28 and TRBJ2-7, is as follows: DVKVTQSSRYLVKRTGEKVFLECVQDMDHENMFWYRQDPGLGLRLIYFSYDVKMKEKGDIPEGYSVSREKKERFSLILESASTNQTSMYLCASSLIFQGDEQYFGPGTRLTVT.

This clonotype has a handful of counts. The genes are TRBV6-5 and TRBJ1-2; D uncertain. The CDR3 consists of 13 residues. Germline loops: CDR1 MNHEY, CDR2 SVGAGI. With 2 bases removed from V and 1 base from J, the gap between germline ends came to 5 bases. CDR3 sequence: CASSYADNYGYTF. The CDR3 DNA reads as TGTGCCAGCAGTTACGCCGATAACTATGGCTACACCTTC.

This rearrangement joins TRBV20-1 to TRBJ1-6; the D is unclear. V lost 1 base and J 1 base, leaving 8 bases between the germline ends. Per germline, CDR1 DFQATT and CDR2 SNEGSKA (reference sequence). CDR3 length: 15 residues. CDR3 coding DNA: TGCAGTGCTAGAGGGGAGGGATCCTATAATTCACCCCTCCACTTT. Its translation is CSARGEGSYNSPLHF.

This chain connects TRBV20-1 to TRBJ1-1; D is ambiguous. With 2 bases removed from V and 2 bases from J, the gap between germline ends came to 9 bases. Looked up from germline, CDR1 is DFQATT and CDR2 is SNEGSKA (reference sequence). The CDR3 consists of 13 residues. CDR3 in DNA: TGCAGTGCTAGAATGGGGTCTAACACTGAAGCTTTCTTT. This sequence encodes CSARMGSNTEAFF.

This clonotype was seen ten or more times. J is TRBJ2-7 and V is TRBV29-1, with 16 positions matching TRBD2. The CDR3 contains 19 residues. V gave up 5 bases and J gave up 3 bases; unmatched junction bases: 16. Germline lookup yields CDR1 SQVTM and CDR2 ANQGSEA. DNA of the CDR3: TGCAGCGTTCGACAGGGGCCTCCGGGACTAGCGGGGGGGAACTACGAGCAGTACTTC. Its translation: CSVRQGPPGLAGGNYEQYF.